This is a list of T cell receptor beta chains from one sample in a study of cytomegalovirus exposure and HLA in healthy donors. Sequencing was performed with immunoSEQ multiplex PCR; in TCRdb, only in-frame clones are kept and a portion is missing. Of 110,000 to 150,000 clones listed, around 80% are singletons. The source material was PBMCs. The source is a woman in her fifties or sixties in good health and CMV-seropositive. Each CDR3 is given with its conserved first and last residue. Fields, in order: J gene, D gene, V gene, clone size, CDR3 DNA, CDR3 protein. D genes are given only for firm matches. Part of the rows lack a size; the others show once, few, many or a class for expanded clones.

j_gene: TRBJ1-4; d_gene: TRBD1; v_gene: TRBV27; abundance: .; CDR3nt: TGTGCCAGCAGTACTCAGGGGGCCCGGAATGAAAAACTGTTTTTT; CDR3aa: CASSTQGARNEKLFF
j_gene: TRBJ2-7; d_gene: TRBD1; v_gene: TRBV6-5; abundance: .; CDR3nt: TGTGCCAGCAGTTACTCGACAGGGGGGTCCTACGAGCAGTACTTC; CDR3aa: CASSYSTGGSYEQYF
j_gene: TRBJ1-2; d_gene: .; v_gene: TRBV6-1; abundance: .; CDR3nt: TGTGCCAGCAGTGTTGGGGGCCTTAGCTATGGCTACACCTTC; CDR3aa: CASSVGGLSYGYTF
j_gene: TRBJ2-5; d_gene: .; v_gene: TRBV28; abundance: .; CDR3nt: TGTGCCAGCAGTTTACTTAGCGAAGAGACCCAGTACTTC; CDR3aa: CASSLLSEETQYF
j_gene: TRBJ2-6; d_gene: .; v_gene: TRBV2; abundance: .; CDR3nt: TGTGCCAGCAGTGAAAGCCAGGATGGGGCCAACGTCCTGACTTTC; CDR3aa: CASSESQDGANVLTF
j_gene: TRBJ1-2; d_gene: TRBD1; v_gene: TRBV7-9; abundance: .; CDR3nt: TGTGCCAGCAGCCAACAGGGGAACTATGGCTACACCTTC; CDR3aa: CASSQQGNYGYTF
j_gene: TRBJ2-7; d_gene: .; v_gene: TRBV30; abundance: .; CDR3nt: TGTGCCTGGAGTGGTATAGATTCCTACGAGCAGTACTTC; CDR3aa: CAWSGIDSYEQYF
j_gene: TRBJ1-1; d_gene: .; v_gene: TRBV13; abundance: .; CDR3nt: TGTGCCAGCAGCCGACCCGGACGGGGGAACACTGAAGCTTTCTTT; CDR3aa: CASSRPGRGNTEAFF
j_gene: TRBJ1-5; d_gene: .; v_gene: TRBV18; abundance: .; CDR3nt: TGTGCCAGCTCACCATCAAAGGGGGACCCTCCTCAGCCCCAGCATTTT; CDR3aa: CASSPSKGDPPQPQHF
j_gene: TRBJ1-5; d_gene: .; v_gene: TRBV28; abundance: .; CDR3nt: TGTGCCAGCAGTTCCGCCGGGACACCCATAGTTAGCAATCAGCCCCAGCATTTT; CDR3aa: CASSSAGTPIVSNQPQHF
j_gene: TRBJ1-4; d_gene: .; v_gene: TRBV28; abundance: .; CDR3nt: TGTGCCAGCAGACTCATACGCGGAGAAAAACTGTTTTTT; CDR3aa: CASRLIRGEKLFF
j_gene: TRBJ1-2; d_gene: TRBD1; v_gene: TRBV6-1; abundance: .; CDR3nt: TGTGCCAGCAGTGAAGGGGGGCGACAGGGGGCAAATGGCTACACCTTC; CDR3aa: CASSEGGRQGANGYTF
j_gene: TRBJ2-6; d_gene: .; v_gene: TRBV5-1; abundance: .; CDR3nt: TGCGCCAGCAGCCGGAGAGGCAGAACCCCCTCTGGGGCCAACGTCCTGACTTTC; CDR3aa: CASSRRGRTPSGANVLTF
j_gene: TRBJ2-5; d_gene: TRBD2; v_gene: TRBV7-3; abundance: .; CDR3nt: TGTGCCAGCAGCTTAAGAGGGACTACACAAGAGACCCAGTACTTC; CDR3aa: CASSLRGTTQETQYF
j_gene: TRBJ2-7; d_gene: .; v_gene: TRBV4-1; abundance: .; CDR3nt: TGCGCCAGCAGCCAAGCTACAGTCATCGGGACACTCTACGAGCAGTACTTC; CDR3aa: CASSQATVIGTLYEQYF
j_gene: TRBJ2-7; d_gene: TRBD1; v_gene: TRBV19; abundance: .; CDR3nt: TGTGCCAGTAGTGGGTGGACAGGGGTCGAGCAGTACTTC; CDR3aa: CASSGWTGVEQYF
j_gene: TRBJ2-3; d_gene: .; v_gene: TRBV2; abundance: .; CDR3nt: TGTGCCAGCAGTGATCTGGTTGGGGCAACAGATACGCAGTATTTT; CDR3aa: CASSDLVGATDTQYF
j_gene: TRBJ2-2; d_gene: TRBD1; v_gene: TRBV7-3; abundance: .; CDR3nt: TGTGCCAGCAGCTTATTCGGGCAGGGGGCGCGAACCGGGGAGCTGTTTTTT; CDR3aa: CASSLFGQGARTGELFF
j_gene: TRBJ1-2; d_gene: .; v_gene: TRBV6-6; abundance: .; CDR3nt: TGTGCCAGCAGTTACAACTTGGGAGAAATTGGCTACACCTTC; CDR3aa: CASSYNLGEIGYTF
j_gene: TRBJ1-5; d_gene: TRBD1; v_gene: TRBV2; abundance: once; CDR3nt: TGTGCCAGCAGGGGGGACAGTCTTTATAGCAATCAGCCCCAGCATTTT; CDR3aa: CASRGDSLYSNQPQHF
j_gene: TRBJ2-3; d_gene: .; v_gene: TRBV5-6; abundance: .; CDR3nt: TGTGCCAGCAGCTTATTACAGGGGAGGTACGATACGCAGTATTTT; CDR3aa: CASSLLQGRYDTQYF
j_gene: TRBJ2-6; d_gene: .; v_gene: TRBV6-1; abundance: .; CDR3nt: TGTGCCAGCAGCGAGGGCCCGTCTGGGGCCAACGTCCTGACTTTC; CDR3aa: CASSEGPSGANVLTF
j_gene: TRBJ1-5; d_gene: .; v_gene: TRBV19; abundance: .; CDR3nt: TGTGCCAGTAGTACCACAGGGAATCAGCCCCAGCATTTT; CDR3aa: CASSTTGNQPQHF
j_gene: TRBJ2-1; d_gene: .; v_gene: TRBV11-3; abundance: .; CDR3nt: TGTGCCAGCAGCTTAGGGACAGTTTACAATGAGCAGTTCTTC; CDR3aa: CASSLGTVYNEQFF
j_gene: TRBJ1-1; d_gene: TRBD1; v_gene: TRBV7-2; abundance: .; CDR3nt: TGTGCCAGCAGCGCGACAGGGAGAACTGAAGCTTTCTTT; CDR3aa: CASSATGRTEAFF
j_gene: TRBJ2-3; d_gene: TRBD2; v_gene: TRBV4-1; abundance: .; CDR3nt: TGCGCCAGCAGCCTTAGCGGGGGGGGCACAGATACGCAGTATTTT; CDR3aa: CASSLSGGGTDTQYF
j_gene: TRBJ2-5; d_gene: .; v_gene: TRBV7-6; abundance: few; CDR3nt: TGTGCCAGCAGCTTAGCGGGGGCATTCCAAGAGACCCAGTACTTC; CDR3aa: CASSLAGAFQETQYF
j_gene: TRBJ2-1; d_gene: TRBD1; v_gene: TRBV6-6; abundance: .; CDR3nt: TGTGCCAGCAGTTACTCCGTTCAGGGGGCTGGTGAGCAGTTCTTC; CDR3aa: CASSYSVQGAGEQFF
j_gene: TRBJ2-3; d_gene: TRBD2; v_gene: TRBV4-3; abundance: .; CDR3nt: TGCGCCAGCAGCCGGGGGCGGGGGGCTACCCCAGATACGCAGTATTTT; CDR3aa: CASSRGRGATPDTQYF
j_gene: TRBJ2-1; d_gene: TRBD2; v_gene: TRBV7-2; abundance: .; CDR3nt: TGTGCCAGCAGCTTGAGGCTAGCGGGGTCTTTGAAGCAGTTCTTC; CDR3aa: CASSLRLAGSLKQFF
j_gene: TRBJ2-1; d_gene: TRBD1; v_gene: TRBV5-1; abundance: once; CDR3nt: TGCGCCAGCAGCAAGGATGACAGGGTGTCCTACAATGAGCAGTTCTTC; CDR3aa: CASSKDDRVSYNEQFF
j_gene: TRBJ2-7; d_gene: TRBD1; v_gene: TRBV6-1; abundance: .; CDR3nt: TGTGCCAGCAGTGGGTTCCGGGACAGGGGGTCCTACGAGCAGTACTTC; CDR3aa: CASSGFRDRGSYEQYF
j_gene: TRBJ2-1; d_gene: TRBD2; v_gene: TRBV4-3; abundance: .; CDR3nt: TGCGCCAGCAGCCCGGGACTAGCCAACAATGAGCAGTTCTTC; CDR3aa: CASSPGLANNEQFF
j_gene: TRBJ2-1; d_gene: .; v_gene: TRBV7-9; abundance: once; CDR3nt: TGTGCCAGCAGCTTAAGACCCCTCCCCGGCGACGAGAGGAAAGAGCAGTTCTTC; CDR3aa: CASSLRPLPGDERKEQFF
j_gene: TRBJ1-2; d_gene: .; v_gene: TRBV4-1; abundance: .; CDR3nt: TGCGCCAGCAGCCGAACAGAGACTCAGGGCTATGGCTACACCTTC; CDR3aa: CASSRTETQGYGYTF
j_gene: TRBJ2-7; d_gene: .; v_gene: TRBV5-1; abundance: .; CDR3nt: TGCGCCAGCAGCGGAGGAGGCAGCACCTACGAGCAGTACTTC; CDR3aa: CASSGGGSTYEQYF
j_gene: TRBJ1-6; d_gene: .; v_gene: TRBV5-8; abundance: .; CDR3nt: TGTGCCAGCCCGGACAGCTATAATTCACCCCTCCACTTT; CDR3aa: CASPDSYNSPLHF
j_gene: TRBJ1-1; d_gene: .; v_gene: TRBV18; abundance: .; CDR3nt: TGTGCCAGCTCACTAGGAGGCGGAGGGGCTGAAGCTTTCTTT; CDR3aa: CASSLGGGGAEAFF
j_gene: TRBJ2-3; d_gene: .; v_gene: TRBV2; abundance: .; CDR3nt: TGTGCCAGCAATAGACTGGGTTCAGATACGCAGTATTTT; CDR3aa: CASNRLGSDTQYF
j_gene: TRBJ1-2; d_gene: .; v_gene: TRBV28; abundance: .; CDR3nt: TGTGCCAGCAGTCGACAGGACCACCCCATCTATGGCTACACCTTC; CDR3aa: CASSRQDHPIYGYTF
j_gene: TRBJ2-4; d_gene: .; v_gene: TRBV27; abundance: .; CDR3nt: TGTGCCAGCAGTTCCTTGACAGTAAACATTCAGTACTTC; CDR3aa: CASSSLTVNIQYF
j_gene: TRBJ2-7; d_gene: .; v_gene: TRBV15; abundance: .; CDR3nt: TGTGCCACCAGCAGGGGGCATTCTGAAGAGCAGTACTTC; CDR3aa: CATSRGHSEEQYF
j_gene: TRBJ1-5; d_gene: .; v_gene: TRBV4-3; abundance: .; CDR3nt: TGCGCCAGCAGCCAAGAGCAGGTTGACAATCAGCCCCAGCATTTT; CDR3aa: CASSQEQVDNQPQHF
j_gene: TRBJ2-2; d_gene: TRBD1; v_gene: TRBV7-6; abundance: few; CDR3nt: TGTGCCAGCCGAAGGACAGGGAACACCGGGGAGCTGTTTTTT; CDR3aa: CASRRTGNTGELFF
j_gene: TRBJ2-5; d_gene: .; v_gene: TRBV7-2; abundance: .; CDR3nt: TGTGCCAGCAGCTTACCCGGGGAAGAGACCCAGTACTTC; CDR3aa: CASSLPGEETQYF